This TCR beta chain originates from a study of shared clonotypes between healthy human individuals. Notes on the study in general: There were few donors, and this limited the genetic and exposure-history diversity represented.

Researchers divided each subset's genomic DNA evenly across several immunoSEQ plates. When replicate PCRs were run on unsorted PBMC, they used approximately 0.3 ug DNA, approximately 30,000 T cell genomes. Clones were sequenced by immunoSEQ multiplex PCR, and TCRdb holds only the in-frame ones, with some missing. The sample yields approximately 510,000 clones, roughly 78% seen once. This clone was counted only a few times. Its antigen is as yet unknown. Germline loops: CDR1 ENHRY, CDR2 SYGVKD. The V end lost 7 bases, the J end lost 5 bases, and 18 bases lay between the germline ends. The CDR3 is made up of 14 amino acids. Healthy and HIV-negative, the adult donors had no recent acute infections or vaccinations.

The chain carries TRBV10-3 and TRBJ2-7; D is possibly TRBD1 (6 bases). The specimen was PBMCs. This sequence originates from a woman in her thirties or forties in good health. Some clones in this sample may be carry-over from other donors' samples. The CDR3 loop reads CAITPHQGLNEQYF. Written as DNA, the CDR3 is TGTGCCATCACCCCGCACCAGGGGCTCAACGAGCAGTACTTC.